This T cell receptor (beta chain) emerged from a study of T cells after posttransplantation cyclophosphamide. Here immunoSEQ multiplex PCR was the method, and the copy in TCRdb shows in-frame clones only, minus some. The sample contains around 44,000 clones, none of them singletons. Study observations and caveats: Donor CD8+ memory clones often dominated recipient blood repertoires at later times. After PTCy, TRB diversity resembled that of CNI/methotrexate controls.

On the day of bone marrow donation, the related graft donor provided peripheral blood. Between the trimmed V and J ends, which lost 3 bases and 2 bases, there was a span of 10 bases. CDR3 length: 14 amino acids. Germline V gene data show CDR1 as WSHSY and CDR2 as SAAADI. In regard to this clone: Its antigen remains unidentified.

Source material: PBMCs. The chain employs TRBV10-2 and TRBJ2-5; D is possibly TRBD1 (5 bases). This clonotype was sampled from a man aged 35 to 55 in good health, CMV-negative, and a related stem cell transplant donor. As DNA, the CDR3 is TGCGCCAGCAGTGATTCAGGGAAACAAGAGACCCAGTACTTC. Its translation is CASSDSGKQETQYF.